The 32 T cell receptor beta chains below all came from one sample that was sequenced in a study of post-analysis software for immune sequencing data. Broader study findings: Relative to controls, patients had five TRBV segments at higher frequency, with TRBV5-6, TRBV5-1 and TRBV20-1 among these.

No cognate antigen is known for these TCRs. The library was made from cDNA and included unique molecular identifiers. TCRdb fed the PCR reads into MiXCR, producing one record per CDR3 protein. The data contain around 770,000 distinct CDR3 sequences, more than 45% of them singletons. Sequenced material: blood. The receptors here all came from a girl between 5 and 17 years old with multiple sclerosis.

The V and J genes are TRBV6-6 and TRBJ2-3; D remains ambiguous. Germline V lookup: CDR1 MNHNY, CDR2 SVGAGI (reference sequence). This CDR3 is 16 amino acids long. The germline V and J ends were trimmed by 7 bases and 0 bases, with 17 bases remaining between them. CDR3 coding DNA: TGTGCCAGCATATCGATGCGGATTACTAGCACAGATACGCAGTATTTT. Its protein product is CASISMRITSTDTQYF.

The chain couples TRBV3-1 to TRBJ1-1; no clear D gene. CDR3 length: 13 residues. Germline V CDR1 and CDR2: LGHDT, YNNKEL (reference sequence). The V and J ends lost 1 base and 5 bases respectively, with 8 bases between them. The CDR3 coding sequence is TGTGCCAGCAGCCAAGTTCGAGGGACTGAAGCTTTCTTT. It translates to CASSQVRGTEAFF.

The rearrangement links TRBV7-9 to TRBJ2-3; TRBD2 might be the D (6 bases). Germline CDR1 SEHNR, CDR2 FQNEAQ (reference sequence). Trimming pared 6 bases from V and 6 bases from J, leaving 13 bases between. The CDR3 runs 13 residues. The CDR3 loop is CASRPLALDTQYF. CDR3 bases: TGTGCCAGCAGACCTCTAGCGTTGGATACGCAGTATTTT.

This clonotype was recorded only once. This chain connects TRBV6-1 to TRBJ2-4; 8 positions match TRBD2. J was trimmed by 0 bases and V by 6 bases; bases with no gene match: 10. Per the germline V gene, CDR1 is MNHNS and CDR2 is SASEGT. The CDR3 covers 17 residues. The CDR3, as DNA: TGTGCCAGCAGACAAACCGGGGGGGCGGGAGCCAAAAACATTCAGTACTTC. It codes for CASRQTGGAGAKNIQYF.

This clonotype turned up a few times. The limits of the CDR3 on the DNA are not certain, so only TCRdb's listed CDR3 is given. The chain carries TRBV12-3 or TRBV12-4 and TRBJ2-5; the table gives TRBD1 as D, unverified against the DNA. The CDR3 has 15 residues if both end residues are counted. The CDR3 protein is CASSFFGQGGETQYF.

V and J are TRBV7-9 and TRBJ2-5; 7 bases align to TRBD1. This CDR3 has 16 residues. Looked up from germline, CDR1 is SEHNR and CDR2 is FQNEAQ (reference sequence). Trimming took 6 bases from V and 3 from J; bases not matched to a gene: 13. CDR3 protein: CASSSPKGAFEETQYF. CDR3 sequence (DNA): TGTGCCAGCAGTTCTCCCAAGGGGGCCTTCGAAGAGACCCAGTACTTC.

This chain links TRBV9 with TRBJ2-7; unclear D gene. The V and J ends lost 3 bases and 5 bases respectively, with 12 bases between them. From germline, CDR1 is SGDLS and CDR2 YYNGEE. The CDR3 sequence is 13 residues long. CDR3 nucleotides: TGTGCCAGCAGCGCCCAGGTTCGCGACGAGCAGTACTTC. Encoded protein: CASSAQVRDEQYF. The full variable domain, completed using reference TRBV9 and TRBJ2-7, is DSGVTQTPKHLITATGQRVTLRCSPRSGDLSVYWYQQSLDQGLQFLIQYYNGEERAKGNILERFSAQQFPDLHSELNLSSLELGDSALYFCASSAQVRDEQYFGPGTRLTVT.

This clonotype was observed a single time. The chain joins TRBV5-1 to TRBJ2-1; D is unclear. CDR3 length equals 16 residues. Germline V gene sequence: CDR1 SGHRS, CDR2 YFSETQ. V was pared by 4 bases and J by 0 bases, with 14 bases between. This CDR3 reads CASSPIGISSYNEQFF. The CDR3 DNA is TGCGCCAGCAGCCCCATCGGCATAAGCTCCTACAATGAGCAGTTCTTC.

The CDR3 DNA is TGTGCCAGCAGCTCTTACTACGGACTCGGGGGCGCGGACTATGGCTACACCTTC. Residues: CASSSYYGLGGADYGYTF. This rearrangement joins TRBV5-5 to TRBJ1-2, with D possibly TRBD1 on 6 matching bases. Germline V CDR1 and CDR2: SGHKS, YYEKEE (reference sequence). V dropped 3 bases and J dropped 3 bases, with 24 bases sitting between them. The CDR3 contains 18 residues. Combining the CDR3 with reference TRBV5-5 and TRBJ1-2 gives the whole variable domain DAGVTQSPTHLIKTRGQQVTLRCSPISGHKSVSWYQQVLGQGPQFIFQYYEKEERGRGNFPDRFSARQFPNYSSELNVNALLLGDSALYLCASSSYYGLGGADYGYTFGSGTRLTVV.

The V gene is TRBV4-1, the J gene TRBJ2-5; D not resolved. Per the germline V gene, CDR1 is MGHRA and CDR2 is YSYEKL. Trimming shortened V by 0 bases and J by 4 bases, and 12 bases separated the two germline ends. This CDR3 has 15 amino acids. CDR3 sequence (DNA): TGCGCCAGCAGCCAAGATTGGGCATATGTAGAGACCCAGTACTTC. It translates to CASSQDWAYVETQYF.

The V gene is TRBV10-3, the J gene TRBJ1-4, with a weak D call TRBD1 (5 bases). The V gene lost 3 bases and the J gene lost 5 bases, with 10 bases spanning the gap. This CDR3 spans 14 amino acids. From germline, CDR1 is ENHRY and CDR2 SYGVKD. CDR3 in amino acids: CAISDGAKNEKLFF. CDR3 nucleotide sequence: TGTGCCATCAGTGACGGGGCCAAAAATGAAAAACTGTTTTTT.

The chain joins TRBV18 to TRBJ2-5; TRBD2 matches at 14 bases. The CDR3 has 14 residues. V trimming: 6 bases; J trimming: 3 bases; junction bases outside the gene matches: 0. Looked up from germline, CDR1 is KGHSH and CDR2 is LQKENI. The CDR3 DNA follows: TGTGCCAGCTCGGGACTAGCGGGAGAAGAGACCCAGTACTTC. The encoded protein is CASSGLAGEETQYF.

CDR3 in amino acids: CASSYGAGDPTDTQYF. The CDR3 region has the DNA TGTGCCAGCAGTTATGGAGCGGGAGATCCAACAGATACGCAGTATTTT. The rearrangement uses TRBV6-5 and TRBJ2-3, with 8 bases fitting TRBD2. J was trimmed by 3 bases and V by 3 bases; bases with no gene match: 8. The CDR3 is made up of 16 amino acids. The germline V gene has CDR1 MNHEY and CDR2 SVGAGI.

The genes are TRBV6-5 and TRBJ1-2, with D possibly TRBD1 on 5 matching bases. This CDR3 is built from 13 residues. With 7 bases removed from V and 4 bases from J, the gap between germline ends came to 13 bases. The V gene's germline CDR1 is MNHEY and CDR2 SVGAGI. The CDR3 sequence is CASTLGQGYGYTF. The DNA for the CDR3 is TGTGCCAGCACCCTGGGGCAAGGCTATGGCTACACCTTC.

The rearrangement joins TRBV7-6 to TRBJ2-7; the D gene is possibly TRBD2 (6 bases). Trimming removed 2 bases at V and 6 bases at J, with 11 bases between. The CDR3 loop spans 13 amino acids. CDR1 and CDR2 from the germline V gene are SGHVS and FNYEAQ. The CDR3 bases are TGTGCCAGCAGCTTAATGGCCGGGGGCGAGCAGTACTTC. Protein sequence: CASSLMAGGEQYF.

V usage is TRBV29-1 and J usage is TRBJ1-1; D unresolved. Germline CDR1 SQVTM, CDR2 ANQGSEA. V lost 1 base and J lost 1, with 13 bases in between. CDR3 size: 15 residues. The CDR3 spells CSVEVSMERNTEAFF. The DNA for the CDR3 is TGCAGCGTTGAAGTGTCTATGGAAAGGAACACTGAAGCTTTCTTT.

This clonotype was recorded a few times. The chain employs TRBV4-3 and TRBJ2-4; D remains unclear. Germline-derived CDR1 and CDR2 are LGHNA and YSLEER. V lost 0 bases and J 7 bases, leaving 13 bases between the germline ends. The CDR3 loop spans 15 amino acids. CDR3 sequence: CASSQERSLGNIQYF. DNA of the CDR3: TGCGCCAGCAGCCAAGAAAGGAGCTTGGGGAACATTCAGTACTTC.

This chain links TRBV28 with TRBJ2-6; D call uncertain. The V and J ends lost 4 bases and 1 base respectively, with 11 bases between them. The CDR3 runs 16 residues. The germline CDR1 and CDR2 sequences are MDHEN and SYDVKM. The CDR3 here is CASSYPGRSGANVLTF. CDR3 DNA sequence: TGTGCCAGCAGTTACCCCGGTCGTTCTGGGGCCAACGTCCTGACTTTC.

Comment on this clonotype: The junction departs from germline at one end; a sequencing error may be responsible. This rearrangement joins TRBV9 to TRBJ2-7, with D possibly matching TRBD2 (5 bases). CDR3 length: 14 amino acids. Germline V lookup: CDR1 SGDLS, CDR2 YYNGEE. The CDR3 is CASSVAAGNYGQYF. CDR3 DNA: TGTGCCAGCAGCGTAGCGGCGGGCAACTACGGGCAGTACTTC.

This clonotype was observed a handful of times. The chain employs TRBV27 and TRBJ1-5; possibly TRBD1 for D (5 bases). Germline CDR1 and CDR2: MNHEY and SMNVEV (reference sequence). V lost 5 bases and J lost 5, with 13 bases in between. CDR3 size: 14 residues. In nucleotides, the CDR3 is TGTGCCAGCAGTCGGGGGGTTTCCCATCAGCCCCAGCATTTT. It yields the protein CASSRGVSHQPQHF.

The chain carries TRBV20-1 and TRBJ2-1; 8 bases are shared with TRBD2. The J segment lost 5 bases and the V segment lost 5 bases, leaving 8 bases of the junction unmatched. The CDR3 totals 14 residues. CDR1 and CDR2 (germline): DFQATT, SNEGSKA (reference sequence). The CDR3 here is CSAETSGPNNEQFF. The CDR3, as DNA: TGCAGTGCTGAAACTAGCGGCCCTAACAATGAGCAGTTCTTC.

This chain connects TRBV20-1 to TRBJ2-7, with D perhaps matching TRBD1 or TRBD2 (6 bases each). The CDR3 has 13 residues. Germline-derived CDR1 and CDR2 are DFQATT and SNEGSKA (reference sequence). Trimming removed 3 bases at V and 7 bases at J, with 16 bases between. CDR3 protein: CSARPPGGGEQYF. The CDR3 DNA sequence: TGCAGTGCTAGGCCCCCCGGGGGCGGAGAGCAGTACTTC.

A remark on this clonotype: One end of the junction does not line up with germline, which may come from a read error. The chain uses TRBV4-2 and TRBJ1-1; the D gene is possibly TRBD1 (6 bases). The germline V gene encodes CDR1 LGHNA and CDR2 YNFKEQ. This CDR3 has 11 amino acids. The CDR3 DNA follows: TGTGCCGGCAGCGGGGGCGCTGAAGCTTTCTTT. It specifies CAGSGGAEAFF.

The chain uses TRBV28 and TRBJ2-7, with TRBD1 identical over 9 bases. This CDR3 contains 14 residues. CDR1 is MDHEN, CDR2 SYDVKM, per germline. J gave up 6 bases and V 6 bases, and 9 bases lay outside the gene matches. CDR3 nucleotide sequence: TGTGCCAGCAGGGGTCCGGGACAGGGCCTCGAGCAGTACTTC. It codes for CASRGPGQGLEQYF.

The CDR3 is CASSLAASGPSYNEQFF. In DNA form, the CDR3 reads TGTGCCAGCAGCTTAGCAGCGAGCGGGCCCTCCTACAATGAGCAGTTCTTC. This sequence joins TRBV7-2 and TRBJ2-1; weak D call: TRBD2 (6 bases). Germline CDR1 SGHTA, CDR2 FQGNSA. The CDR3 is made up of 17 amino acids. V was shortened by 0 bases and J by 0 bases, with 12 bases between the two germline ends.

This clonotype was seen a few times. The CDR3 region has the DNA TGCAGTGCCCGGACAGGGGGCATAGGTGAAGCTTTCTTT. Protein sequence: CSARTGGIGEAFF. The chain uses TRBV20-1 and TRBJ1-1; 11 bases are shared with TRBD1. J lost 7 bases, V lost 6 bases, and 7 bases had no gene match. This CDR3 is built from 13 residues. Germline loops: CDR1 DFQATT, CDR2 SNEGSKA (reference sequence).

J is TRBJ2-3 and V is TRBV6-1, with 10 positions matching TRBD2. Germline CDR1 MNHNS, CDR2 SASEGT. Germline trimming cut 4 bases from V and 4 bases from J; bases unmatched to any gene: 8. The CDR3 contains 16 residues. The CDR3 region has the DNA TGTGCCAGCAGTGGCCCAGCGGGAGGGCCCCCAGATACGCAGTATTTT. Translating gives CASSGPAGGPPDTQYF.

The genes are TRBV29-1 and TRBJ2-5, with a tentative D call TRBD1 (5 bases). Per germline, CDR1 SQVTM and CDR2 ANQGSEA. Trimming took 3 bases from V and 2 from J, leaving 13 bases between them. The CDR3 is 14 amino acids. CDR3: CSVELAGPQETQYF. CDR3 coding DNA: TGCAGCGTTGAGCTGGCAGGGCCTCAAGAGACCCAGTACTTC.

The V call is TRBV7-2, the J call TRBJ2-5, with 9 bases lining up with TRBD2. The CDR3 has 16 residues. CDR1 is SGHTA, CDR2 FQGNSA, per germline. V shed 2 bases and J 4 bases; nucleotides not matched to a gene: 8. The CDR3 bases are TGTGCCAGCAGCTTAACATCTAGCGGGACTTCAGAGACCCAGTACTTC. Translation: CASSLTSSGTSETQYF.

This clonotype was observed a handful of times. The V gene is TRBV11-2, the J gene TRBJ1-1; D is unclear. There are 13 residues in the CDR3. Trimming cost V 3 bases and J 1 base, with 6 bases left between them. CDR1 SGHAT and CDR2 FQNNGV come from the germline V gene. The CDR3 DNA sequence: TGTGCCAGCAGCTTTCGACCGAACACTGAAGCTTTCTTT. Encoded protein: CASSFRPNTEAFF.

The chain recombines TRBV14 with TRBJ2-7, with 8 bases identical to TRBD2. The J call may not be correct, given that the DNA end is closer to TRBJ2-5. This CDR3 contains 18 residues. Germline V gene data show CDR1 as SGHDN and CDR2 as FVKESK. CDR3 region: CASSQLLTRGGRRETQYF. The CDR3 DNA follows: TGTGCCAGCAGCCAACTCTTGACGCGCGGGGGGAGGAGAGAGACCCAGTACTTC.

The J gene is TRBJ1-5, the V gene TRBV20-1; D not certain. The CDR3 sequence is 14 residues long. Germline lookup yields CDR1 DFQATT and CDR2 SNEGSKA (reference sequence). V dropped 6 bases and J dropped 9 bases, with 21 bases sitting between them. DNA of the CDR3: TGCAGTGCCCAAGACGACGTTGGCACGTCGCCCCAGCATTTT. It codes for CSAQDDVGTSPQHF.